This TCR beta chain was obtained from a study of response to subunit inactivated influenza vaccine. This clonotype was seen many times. Antigen specificity is unknown. Overall study results and limits: It was suggested by the authors that few new T cells are recruited by each seasonal influenza vaccination.

One entry per CDR3 protein, called by TCRdb with MiXCR from the RT-PCR reads. The data hold approximately 310,000 distinct CDR3 sequences, with about a fifth observed a single time. V was trimmed by 3 bases and J by 4 bases, leaving 7 bases between them. The CDR3 runs to 13 residues. This rearrangement joins TRBV12-3 or TRBV12-4 to TRBJ1-5; D gene uncertain. The origin of this receptor is a man in his fifties or sixties who received an inactivated influenza vaccine. The sample here was PBMCs from blood, taken 21 months after vaccination. The CDR3 nucleotides are TGTGCCAGCAGTTTTGGAAAGAATCAGCCCCAGCATTTT. Translation: CASSFGKNQPQHF.